These T cell receptor beta chains were read from a single sample in a study of cytomegalovirus exposure and HLA in healthy donors. Using immunoSEQ multiplex PCR, the repertoire was profiled, and TCRdb retains in-frame clones only, with some absent. The data contain about 130,000 clones, 65% to 85% of them seen just once; the ten biggest clones take up 3% to 4%. The specimen sequenced was PBMCs. All receptors come from a man younger than 30 in good health and CMV-seropositive. CDR3s include the opening cysteine and the closing phenylalanine or tryptophan. D genes are given only for firm matches. The size field is filled for only some rows; it gives once, few, many or a size class.

D gene,V gene,clone size,J gene,CDR3 protein,CDR3 DNA
TRBD1,TRBV7-9,NA,TRBJ2-7,CASSLDRGFGGYEQYF,TGTGCCAGCAGCTTAGACAGGGGGTTCGGGGGCTACGAGCAGTACTTC
NA,TRBV5-1,NA,TRBJ1-1,CASSWRGGVGQNTEAFF,TGCGCCAGCAGCTGGAGGGGGGGGGTGGGACAAAACACTGAAGCTTTCTTT
NA,TRBV5-1,NA,TRBJ2-5,CASKRATTEETQYF,TGCGCCAGCAAAAGAGCTACCACTGAAGAGACCCAGTACTTC
TRBD2,TRBV4-2,NA,TRBJ2-1,CASSQAAGRDEQFF,TGTGCCAGCAGCCAAGCAGCGGGGAGGGATGAGCAGTTCTTC
NA,TRBV27,NA,TRBJ1-2,CASSHREGYGYTF,TGTGCCAGCAGCCACAGGGAAGGCTATGGCTACACCTTC
NA,TRBV11-2,NA,TRBJ1-1,CASSFVQGDTEAFF,TGTGCCAGCAGCTTTGTACAGGGAGACACTGAAGCTTTCTTT
NA,TRBV4-3,NA,TRBJ2-2,CASSQGLTRSETGELFF,TGCGCCAGCAGCCAGGGCCTCACTAGATCCGAAACCGGGGAGCTGTTTTTT
TRBD1,TRBV5-1,NA,TRBJ2-2,CASSQSPRTGGYGTGELFF,TGCGCCAGCAGCCAATCCCCACGCACAGGGGGCTATGGGACCGGGGAGCTGTTTTTT
NA,TRBV9,once,TRBJ2-2,CASSAYHTGELFF,TGTGCCAGCAGCGCCTACCACACCGGGGAGCTGTTTTTT
NA,TRBV4-3,NA,TRBJ2-3,CASSSLRADTQYF,TGCGCCAGCAGTAGCCTTCGGGCAGATACGCAGTATTTT
NA,TRBV9,NA,TRBJ1-4,CASSVGPRQKLFF,TGTGCCAGCAGCGTAGGGCCGAGACAGAAACTGTTTTTT
TRBD2,TRBV7-2,NA,TRBJ2-7,CASSFRTSGGDYEQYF,TGTGCCAGCAGCTTCAGGACTAGCGGGGGGGACTACGAGCAGTACTTC
TRBD2,TRBV7-2,NA,TRBJ2-1,CASSIRTSGRGEQFF,TGTGCCAGCAGCATCCGGACTAGCGGGAGGGGTGAGCAGTTCTTC
NA,TRBV5-6,few,TRBJ2-3,CASSFSGTQYF,TGTGCCAGCAGCTTTTCCGGTACGCAGTATTTT
TRBD1,TRBV25-1,once,TRBJ1-2,CASSAGTAYGYTF,TGTGCCAGCAGTGCTGGGACAGCGTATGGCTACACCTTC
TRBD1,TRBV9,NA,TRBJ2-7,CASSVGAGQGNEQYF,TGTGCCAGCAGCGTAGGCGCGGGACAGGGGAACGAGCAGTACTTC
NA,TRBV4-3,NA,TRBJ2-7,CASSQVVSNYEQYF,TGCGCCAGCAGCCAAGTAGTGTCGAACTACGAGCAGTACTTC
NA,TRBV9,few,TRBJ2-2,CASSVGATGELFF,TGTGCCAGCAGCGTAGGGGCGACCGGGGAGCTGTTTTTT
TRBD1,TRBV9,NA,TRBJ2-1,CASSVKGAGDEQFF,TGTGCCAGCAGCGTTAAGGGGGCTGGGGATGAGCAGTTCTTC
TRBD2,TRBV19,few,TRBJ2-2,CASSMRDYSNTGELFF,TGTGCCAGTAGTATGCGGGACTACTCGAACACCGGGGAGCTGTTTTTT
NA,TRBV7-2,NA,TRBJ2-7,CASSLGSSDLYEQYF,TGTGCCAGCAGCTTAGGGTCTAGCGATCTCTACGAGCAGTACTTC
NA,TRBV4-1,NA,TRBJ1-2,CASSQGSLKWYGYTF,TGCGCCAGCAGCCAAGGGTCCCTAAAGTGGTATGGCTACACCTTC
TRBD1,TRBV19,NA,TRBJ1-1,CASNHRGRTEAFF,TGTGCCAGTAACCACAGGGGGAGAACTGAAGCTTTCTTT
TRBD1,TRBV6-5,NA,TRBJ1-1,CASSYRPRQGNTEAFF,TGTGCCAGCAGTTATCGGCCCAGACAGGGGAACACTGAAGCTTTCTTT
TRBD1,TRBV7-6,NA,TRBJ1-1,CASSRTGDLTEAFF,TGTGCCAGCAGCCGGACAGGGGATCTCACTGAAGCTTTCTTT
NA,TRBV6-6,NA,TRBJ1-5,CASSSRVSNQPQHF,TGTGCCAGCAGTTCCCGAGTCAGCAATCAGCCCCAGCATTTT
NA,TRBV30,NA,TRBJ2-7,CAWSVQGSEQYF,TGTGCCTGGAGTGTACAGGGAAGCGAGCAGTACTTC
TRBD1,TRBV6-1,NA,TRBJ1-5,CASTTGQGFRQPQHF,TGTGCCAGCACGACAGGACAGGGGTTCCGTCAGCCCCAGCATTTT
NA,TRBV27,NA,TRBJ1-4,CASSMTGLNEKLFF,TGTGCCAGCAGCATGACAGGCCTTAATGAAAAACTGTTTTTT
NA,TRBV2,NA,TRBJ2-1,CASSGENEQFF,TGTGCCAGCAGTGGCGAGAATGAGCAGTTCTTC
NA,TRBV4-3,NA,TRBJ1-2,CASSPRQGGYGYTF,TGCGCCAGCAGCCCTAGGCAGGGAGGTTATGGCTACACCTTC
TRBD2,TRBV7-2,once,TRBJ2-7,CASSLYIGGYYEQYF,TGTGCCAGCAGCTTATACATCGGGGGGTATTACGAGCAGTACTTC
TRBD1,TRBV7-2,NA,TRBJ2-3,CASRGQGTDTQYF,TGTGCCAGCAGAGGACAGGGCACAGATACGCAGTATTTT
NA,TRBV6-1,once,TRBJ1-5,CASSERGIGNQPQHF,TGTGCCAGCAGTGAAAGAGGGATTGGCAATCAGCCCCAGCATTTT
NA,TRBV7-2,NA,TRBJ1-2,CASSLDPVSGGYGYTF,TGTGCCAGCAGCTTAGACCCAGTATCCGGGGGCTATGGCTACACCTTC
NA,TRBV30,once,TRBJ2-6,CAWTYSSGANVLTF,TGTGCCTGGACCTATAGCTCTGGGGCCAACGTCCTGACTTTC
NA,TRBV28,NA,TRBJ2-3,CASSLYSPGVSTDTQYF,TGTGCCAGCAGTTTATACTCCCCCGGGGTTAGCACAGATACGCAGTATTTT
NA,TRBV19,once,TRBJ2-3,CASSIGEVTDTQYF,TGTGCCAGTAGTATTGGGGAGGTCACAGATACGCAGTATTTT
NA,TRBV29-1,NA,TRBJ1-2,CSVDRAGPNYGYTF,TGCAGCGTTGACAGGGCAGGGCCTAACTATGGCTACACCTTC
NA,TRBV19,NA,TRBJ2-7,CASSQRGNEQYF,TGTGCCAGTAGTCAGAGGGGGAACGAGCAGTACTTC
TRBD1,TRBV6-5,once,TRBJ2-7,CASSRTGYHEQYF,TGTGCCAGCAGTCGGACAGGGTACCACGAGCAGTACTTC
TRBD1,TRBV7-9,NA,TRBJ1-2,CASSEGAGYGYTF,TGTGCCAGCAGCGAGGGGGCAGGCTATGGCTACACCTTC
TRBD1,TRBV27,NA,TRBJ2-1,CASSSPSRNRGRSNEQFF,TGTGCCAGCAGTTCCCCCTCCAGAAACAGGGGGCGTAGCAATGAGCAGTTCTTC
NA,TRBV5-1,NA,TRBJ2-7,CASSSVYEQYF,TGCGCCAGCAGCTCCGTCTACGAGCAGTACTTC
TRBD2,TRBV15,NA,TRBJ2-3,CATSRGLARFLLVDTDTQYF,TGTGCCACCAGCAGAGGACTAGCCCGATTCCTTTTAGTGGACACAGATACGCAGTATTTT